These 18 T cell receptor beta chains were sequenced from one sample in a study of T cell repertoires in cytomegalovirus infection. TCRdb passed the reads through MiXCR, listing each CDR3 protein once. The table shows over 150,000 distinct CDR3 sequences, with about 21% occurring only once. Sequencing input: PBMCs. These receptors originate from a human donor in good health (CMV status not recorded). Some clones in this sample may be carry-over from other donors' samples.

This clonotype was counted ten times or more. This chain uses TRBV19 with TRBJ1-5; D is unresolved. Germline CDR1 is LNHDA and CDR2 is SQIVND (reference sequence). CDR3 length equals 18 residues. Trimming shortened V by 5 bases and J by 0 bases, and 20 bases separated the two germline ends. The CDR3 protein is CASSLSTAGSGSNQPQHF. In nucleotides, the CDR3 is TGTGCCAGTAGTTTGTCCACGGCGGGATCCGGTAGCAATCAGCCCCAGCATTTT.

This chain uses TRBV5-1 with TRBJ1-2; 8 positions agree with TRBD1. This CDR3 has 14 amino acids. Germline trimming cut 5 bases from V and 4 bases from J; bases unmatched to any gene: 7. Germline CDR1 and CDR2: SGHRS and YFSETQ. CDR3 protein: CASSFEQGVYGYTF. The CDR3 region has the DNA TGCGCCAGCAGTTTCGAACAGGGGGTCTATGGCTACACCTTC.

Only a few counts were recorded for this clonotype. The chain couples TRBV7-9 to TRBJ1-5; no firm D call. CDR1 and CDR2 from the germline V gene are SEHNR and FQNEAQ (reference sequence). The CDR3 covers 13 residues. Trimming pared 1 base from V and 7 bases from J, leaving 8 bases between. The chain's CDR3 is CASSLGGPQPQHF. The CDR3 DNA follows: TGTGCCAGCAGCTTAGGCGGACCCCAGCCCCAGCATTTT.

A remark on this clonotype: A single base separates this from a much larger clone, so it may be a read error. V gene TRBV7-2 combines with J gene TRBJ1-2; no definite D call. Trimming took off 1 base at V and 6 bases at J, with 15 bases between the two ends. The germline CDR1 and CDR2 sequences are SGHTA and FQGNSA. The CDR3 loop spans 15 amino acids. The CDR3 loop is CASSLGLTEIHGYTF. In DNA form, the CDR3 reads TGTGCCAGCAGCTTAGGCCTAACAGAGATTCATGGCTACACCTTC.

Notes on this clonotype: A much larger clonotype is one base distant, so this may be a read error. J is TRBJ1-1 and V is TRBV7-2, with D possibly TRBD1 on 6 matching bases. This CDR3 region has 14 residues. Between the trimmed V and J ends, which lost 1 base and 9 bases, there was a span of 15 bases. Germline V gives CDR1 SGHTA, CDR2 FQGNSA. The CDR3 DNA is TGTGCCAGCAGCTTAGGCTGGACAGCAACTCAAGCTTTCTTT. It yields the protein CASSLGWTATQAFF. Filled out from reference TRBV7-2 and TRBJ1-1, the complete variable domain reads GAGVSQSPSNKVTEKGKDVELRCDPISGHTALYWYRQSLGQGLEFLIYFQGNSAPDKSGLPSDRFSAERTGGSVSTLTIQRTQQEDSAVYLCASSLGWTATQAFFGQGTRLTVV.

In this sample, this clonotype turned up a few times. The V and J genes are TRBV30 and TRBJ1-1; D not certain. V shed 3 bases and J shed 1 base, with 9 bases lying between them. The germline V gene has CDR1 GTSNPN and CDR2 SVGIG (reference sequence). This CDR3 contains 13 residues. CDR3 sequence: CAWRPNSNTEAFF. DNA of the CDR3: TGTGCCTGGAGACCAAACTCGAACACTGAAGCTTTCTTT. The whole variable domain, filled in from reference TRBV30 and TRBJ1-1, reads SQTIHQWPATLVQPVGSPLSLECTVEGTSNPNLYWYRQAAGRGLQLLFYSVGIGQISSEVPQNLSASRPQDRQFILSSKKLLLSDSGFYLCAWRPNSNTEAFFGQGTRLTVV.

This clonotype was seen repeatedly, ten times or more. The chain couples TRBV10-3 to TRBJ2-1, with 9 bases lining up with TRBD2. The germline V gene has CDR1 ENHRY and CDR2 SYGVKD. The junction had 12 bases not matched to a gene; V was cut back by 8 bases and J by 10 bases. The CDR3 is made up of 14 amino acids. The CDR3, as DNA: TGTGCCATCGGCGCGGGCGGGAGGGCTCCCGAGCAGTTCTTC. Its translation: CAIGAGGRAPEQFF.

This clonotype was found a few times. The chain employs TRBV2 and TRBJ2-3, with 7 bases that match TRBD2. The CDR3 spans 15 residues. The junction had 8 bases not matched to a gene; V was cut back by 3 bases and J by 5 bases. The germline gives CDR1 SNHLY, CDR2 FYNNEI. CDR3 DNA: TGTGCCAGCAGTGAGGGTGGGAGGGCCGGAGATACGCAGTATTTT. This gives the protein CASSEGGRAGDTQYF.

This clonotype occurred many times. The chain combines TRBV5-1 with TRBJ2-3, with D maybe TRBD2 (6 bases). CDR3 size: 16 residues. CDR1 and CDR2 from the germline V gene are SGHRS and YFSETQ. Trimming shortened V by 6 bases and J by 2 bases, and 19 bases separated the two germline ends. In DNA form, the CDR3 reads TGCGCCAGCACTTCCGATGTGGCGGGACCCACAGATACGCAGTATTTT. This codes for CASTSDVAGPTDTQYF.

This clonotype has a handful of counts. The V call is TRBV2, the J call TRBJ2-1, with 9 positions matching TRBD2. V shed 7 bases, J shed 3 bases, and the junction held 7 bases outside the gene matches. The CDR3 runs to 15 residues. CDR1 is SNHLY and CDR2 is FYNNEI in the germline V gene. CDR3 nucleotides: TGTGCCAGCACAGGCGGGAGGGCCGGCTACAATGAGCAGTTCTTC. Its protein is CASTGGRAGYNEQFF.

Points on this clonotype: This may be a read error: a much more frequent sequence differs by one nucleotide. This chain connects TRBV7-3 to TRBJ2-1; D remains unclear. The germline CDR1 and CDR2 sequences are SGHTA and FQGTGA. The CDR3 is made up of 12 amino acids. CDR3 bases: TGTGCCGGCAGCTTTCCAGACGGTGAGCAGTTCTTC. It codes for CAGSFPDGEQFF.

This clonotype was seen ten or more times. Written as DNA, the CDR3 is TGTGCCAGCAGCCATGGAGGCGGGAATGAGCAGTTCTTC. Translated, it gives CASSHGGGNEQFF. This chain links TRBV12-3 or TRBV12-4 with TRBJ2-1, with D maybe TRBD2 (5 bases). V gave up 6 bases and J gave up 7 bases, with 13 bases separating them. The CDR3 loop spans 13 amino acids.

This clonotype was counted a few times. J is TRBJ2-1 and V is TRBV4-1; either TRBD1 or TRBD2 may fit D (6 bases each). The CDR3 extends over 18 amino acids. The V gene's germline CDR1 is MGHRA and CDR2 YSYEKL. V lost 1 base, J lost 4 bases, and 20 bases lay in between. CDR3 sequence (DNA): TGCGCCAGCAGCCAAGTCGCGAATAAGAGGGGGGTTTACAATGAGCAGTTCTTC. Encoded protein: CASSQVANKRGVYNEQFF.

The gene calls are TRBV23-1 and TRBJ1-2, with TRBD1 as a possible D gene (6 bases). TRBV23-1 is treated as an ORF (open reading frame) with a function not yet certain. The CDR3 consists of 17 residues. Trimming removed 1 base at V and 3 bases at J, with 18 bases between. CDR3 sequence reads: CASSQWTAHPSYYGYTF. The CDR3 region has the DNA TGCGCCAGCAGTCAATGGACAGCCCACCCCTCTTACTATGGCTACACCTTC.

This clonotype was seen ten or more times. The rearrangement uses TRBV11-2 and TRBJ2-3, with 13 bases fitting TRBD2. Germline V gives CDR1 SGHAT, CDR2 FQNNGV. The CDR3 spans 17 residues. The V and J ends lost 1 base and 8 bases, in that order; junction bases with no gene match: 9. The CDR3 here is CASSLGATSGRGGTQYF. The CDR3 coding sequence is TGTGCCAGCAGCTTAGGGGCCACTAGCGGGAGGGGGGGTACGCAGTATTTT.

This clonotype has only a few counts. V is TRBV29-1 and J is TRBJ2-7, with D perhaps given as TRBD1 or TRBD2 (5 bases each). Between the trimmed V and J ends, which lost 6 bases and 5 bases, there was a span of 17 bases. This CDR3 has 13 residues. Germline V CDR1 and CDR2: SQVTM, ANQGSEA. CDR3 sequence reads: CSVRGPNVHEQYF. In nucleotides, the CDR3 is TGCAGCGTCCGGGGACCGAACGTCCACGAGCAGTACTTC.

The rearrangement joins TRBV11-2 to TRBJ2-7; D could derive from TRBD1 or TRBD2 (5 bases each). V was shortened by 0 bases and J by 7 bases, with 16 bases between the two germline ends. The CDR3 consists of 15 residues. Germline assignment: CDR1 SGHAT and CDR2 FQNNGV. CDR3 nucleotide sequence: TGTGCCAGCAGCTTAGATGGGGTTAGGGACGGAGAGCAGTACTTC. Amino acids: CASSLDGVRDGEQYF.

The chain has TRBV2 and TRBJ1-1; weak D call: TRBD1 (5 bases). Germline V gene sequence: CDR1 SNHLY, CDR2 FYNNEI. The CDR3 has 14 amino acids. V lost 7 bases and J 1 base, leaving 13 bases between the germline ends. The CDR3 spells CASKGAAANTEAFF. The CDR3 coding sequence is TGTGCCAGCAAAGGGGCGGCGGCGAACACTGAAGCTTTCTTT.